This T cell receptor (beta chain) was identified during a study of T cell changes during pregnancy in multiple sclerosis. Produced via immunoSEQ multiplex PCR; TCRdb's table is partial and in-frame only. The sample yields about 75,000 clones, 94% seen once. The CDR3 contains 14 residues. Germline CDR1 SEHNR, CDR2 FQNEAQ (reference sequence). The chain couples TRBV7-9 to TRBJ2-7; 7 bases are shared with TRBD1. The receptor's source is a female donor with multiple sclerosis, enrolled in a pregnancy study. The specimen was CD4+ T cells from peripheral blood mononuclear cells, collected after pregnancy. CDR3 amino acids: CASRRQGSSYEQYF. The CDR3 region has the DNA TGTGCTAGCCGGAGACAGGGAAGCTCCTACGAGCAGTACTTC.